One sample yielded the 14 T cell receptor beta chains listed below, sequenced in a study of OX40 agonist ivuxolimab in advanced cancers. Libraries were prepared by immunoSEQ multiplex PCR; TCRdb keeps only in-frame clonotypes and omits some of them. The sample contains 85,000 to 100,000 clones, roughly 94% of which appear only once. The specimen comprised CD4+ or CD8+ T cells sorted from blood, sampled in a trial of the OX40 agonist ivuxolimab. The receptors shown here come from an adult with an advanced solid tumor such as melanoma, head and neck, liver or kidney cancer.

V is TRBV7-9 and J is TRBJ2-7, with TRBD1 matching over 11 bases. V gave up 4 bases and J gave up 4 bases; unmatched junction bases: 6. This CDR3 spans 15 amino acids. Germline V CDR1 and CDR2: SEHNR, FQNEAQ (reference sequence). The CDR3: CASSSRDRGGYEQYF. As DNA, the CDR3 is TGTGCCAGCAGCTCTCGGGACAGGGGGGGATACGAGCAGTACTTC.

This chain joins TRBV28 and TRBJ2-1; D gene unclear. The length of the CDR3 is 16 residues. Germline CDR1 and CDR2: MDHEN and SYDVKM. Trimming pared 5 bases from V and 5 bases from J, leaving 19 bases between. The chain's CDR3 is CASSPSGRPGNNEQFF. For the CDR3, the DNA is TGTGCCAGCAGTCCATCTGGGCGCCCCGGTAACAATGAGCAGTTCTTC.

The rearrangement joins TRBV18 to TRBJ2-3; TRBD2 agrees at 11 bases. Trimming at V came to 4 bases and at J to 5 bases, leaving 17 bases not matched to a gene. Per germline, CDR1 KGHSH and CDR2 LQKENI. This CDR3 spans 19 amino acids. CDR3 region: CASSQSVLLAGAQEDTQYF. DNA for the CDR3: TGTGCCAGCTCACAATCAGTCTTACTAGCGGGGGCCCAAGAAGATACGCAGTATTTT.

The chain uses TRBV28 and TRBJ1-5, with D tentatively TRBD1 (5 bases). There are 15 residues in the CDR3. The germline gives CDR1 MDHEN, CDR2 SYDVKM. The V end was cut by 4 bases, the J end by 5 bases, with 15 bases between. CDR3 nucleotides: TGTGCCAGCAGTTCCGCCGGGGGACCGGATCAGCCCCAGCATTTT. Its protein is CASSSAGGPDQPQHF.

This rearrangement joins TRBV27 to TRBJ1-1, with D possibly being TRBD1 (5 bases). The CDR3 contains 14 residues. Per germline, CDR1 MNHEY and CDR2 SMNVEV (reference sequence). V was trimmed by 7 bases and J by 1 base, leaving 13 bases between them. CDR3 loop: CASKLGTGNTEAFF. The CDR3 nucleotides are TGTGCCAGCAAGCTGGGGACGGGGAACACTGAAGCTTTCTTT.

The chain carries TRBV9 and TRBJ2-2; 8 bases are shared with TRBD2. V lost 0 bases and J lost 6; bases outside the gene matches: 10. The CDR3 extends over 17 amino acids. Per germline, CDR1 SGDLS and CDR2 YYNGEE. CDR3 DNA: TGTGCCAGCAGCGTAGATCCAGCGGGAGTAAAAGCCGGGGAGCTGTTTTTT. This codes for CASSVDPAGVKAGELFF.

CDR3 loop: CASSTGQGGLEQFF. Here the CDR3 DNA reads TGTGCCAGCAGCACGGGACAGGGCGGGCTCGAGCAGTTCTTC. This chain joins TRBV7-2 and TRBJ2-1; 9 bases fit TRBD1. CDR1 and CDR2 from the germline V gene are SGHTA and FQGNSA. The CDR3 loop spans 14 amino acids. The ends lost 5 bases at V and 10 bases at J; junction bases unmatched: 9.

The chain has TRBV11-3 and TRBJ1-1; D call uncertain. Trimming shortened V by 1 base and J by 5 bases, and 8 bases separated the two germline ends. The CDR3 runs to 13 residues. The germline V gene encodes CDR1 SGHNT and CDR2 YENEEA. The CDR3 bases are TGTGCCAGCAGCTTAGGTCGGGATACTGAAGCTTTCTTT. Translated: CASSLGRDTEAFF.

This clone was recorded only once. The V call is TRBV9, the J call TRBJ1-2, with D tentatively TRBD1 (5 bases). The CDR3 spans 14 residues. Trimming left V 3 bases short and J 2 bases short, with 11 bases between. Germline CDR1 SGDLS, CDR2 YYNGEE. The CDR3 bases are TGTGCCAGCAGCGGACAGATTAGGAACTATGGCTACACCTTC. Its protein is CASSGQIRNYGYTF. Variable domain in full (rest from reference TRBV9 and TRBJ1-2): DSGVTQTPKHLITATGQRVTLRCSPRSGDLSVYWYQQSLDQGLQFLIQYYNGEERAKGNILERFSAQQFPDLHSELNLSSLELGDSALYFCASSGQIRNYGYTFGSGTRLTVV.

The chain uses TRBV20-1 and TRBJ2-1, with D possibly TRBD1 on 6 matching bases. Germline CDR1 DFQATT, CDR2 SNEGSKA (reference sequence). The V end lost 6 bases, the J end lost 5 bases, and 8 bases lay between the germline ends. The CDR3 length is 11 residues. The CDR3, as DNA: TGCAGTGCAGCAGGGGACAATGAGCAGTTCTTC. It is translated as CSAAGDNEQFF.

The chain recombines TRBV7-2 with TRBJ1-2, with a weak D call TRBD1 (6 bases). The CDR3 covers 16 residues. Germline V gene lookup returns CDR1 SGHTA and CDR2 FQGNSA. V dropped 1 base and J dropped 7 bases, with 19 bases sitting between them. DNA for the CDR3: TGTGCCAGCAGCTTAGTGGACAGCCCCCTATCGGGTGGCTACACCTTC. Protein sequence: CASSLVDSPLSGGYTF.

The chain links TRBV7-2 to TRBJ1-2; perhaps TRBD1 as D (5 bases). Trimming cost V 3 bases and J 0 bases, with 11 bases left between them. Looked up from germline, CDR1 is SGHTA and CDR2 is FQGNSA. The CDR3 consists of 15 residues. CDR3 region: CASSLYPTANYGYTF. CDR3 nucleotide sequence: TGTGCCAGCAGCTTGTACCCGACAGCTAACTATGGCTACACCTTC.

This chain uses TRBV5-1 with TRBJ2-2, with TRBD1 matching over 11 bases. CDR3 length equals 15 residues. Germline assignment: CDR1 SGHRS and CDR2 YFSETQ. V was pared by 4 bases and J by 8 bases, with 7 bases of the junction left unmatched. The CDR3 here is CASSIGQGASGELFF. In nucleotides, the CDR3 is TGCGCCAGCAGCATCGGACAGGGGGCGTCGGGGGAGCTGTTTTTT.

As regards this clone: A read error may produce the germline difference seen at one junction end. The gene calls are TRBV19 and TRBJ1-2, with D unclear. Per the germline V gene, CDR1 is LNHDA and CDR2 is SQIVND (reference sequence). The CDR3 has 14 residues. CDR3 protein: CASSRSDRYESLAF. CDR3 coding DNA: TGTGCCAGTAGTAGATCAGACCGATATGAGTCGCTGGCCTTC.